The 6 T cell receptor beta chains in this list originate from one sample, sequenced in a study of control samples from healthy donors and cancer patients (dated by TCRdb to 2019 to 2021). Receptors were amplified or captured by the immunoSEQ multiplex PCR assay. TCRdb mirrors the immuneACCESS table, restricted to in-frame sequences. Some clones are absent from its copies; in checked studies, under half trace to an unresolved V gene, and the reason for the others is unknown. The sample profile shows around 140,000 clones; about 90% of them were found once. The top ten hold 7.1% of the sample. Input material: blood. These receptors all come from a man aged 18 to 29 in good health.

The chain employs TRBV2 and TRBJ2-3; no clear D. With 4 bases removed from V and 4 bases from J, the gap between germline ends came to 12 bases. Germline V lookup: CDR1 SNHLY, CDR2 FYNNEI. CDR3 length: 14 residues. For the CDR3, the DNA is TGTGCCAGCAGTGCAAGGCTAGTAGCAGATACGCAGTATTTT. Protein: CASSARLVADTQYF.

The rearrangement uses TRBV9 and TRBJ2-7; 12 bases are shared with TRBD1. This CDR3 spans 16 amino acids. With V trimmed by 4 bases and J by 3 bases, 8 bases remained unmatched. Per germline, CDR1 SGDLS and CDR2 YYNGEE. CDR3 sequence (DNA): TGTGCCAGCAGCTTGGGGACAGGGGGCGCTTACTACGAGCAGTACTTC. Translating it yields CASSLGTGGAYYEQYF.

The chain couples TRBV4-1 to TRBJ2-1, with unresolved D. This CDR3 contains 15 residues. The germline gives CDR1 MGHRA, CDR2 YSYEKL. Trimming took off 0 bases at V and 4 bases at J, with 10 bases between the two ends. CDR3 sequence reads: CASSQDLRPYNEQFF. The CDR3 bases are TGCGCCAGCAGCCAAGATCTGAGGCCATACAATGAGCAGTTCTTC.

This clone has just a few counts. This rearrangement joins TRBV2 to TRBJ1-1, with TRBD1 matching 11 bases. With V trimmed by 6 bases and J by 5 bases, 8 bases remained unmatched. CDR1 and CDR2 from the germline V gene are SNHLY and FYNNEI. The CDR3 runs 15 residues. CDR3 coding DNA: TGTGCCAGCAGGAAGGGAGGGACAGGGGGAACTGAAGCTTTCTTT. Encoded protein: CASRKGGTGGTEAFF. Drawing the rest from reference TRBV2 and TRBJ1-1, the complete variable domain is EPEVTQTPSHQVTQMGQEVILRCVPISNHLYFYWYRQILGQKVEFLVSFYNNEISEKSEIFDDQFSVERPDGSNFTLKIRSTKLEDSAMYFCASRKGGTGGTEAFFGQGTRLTVV.

The V call is TRBV18, the J call TRBJ1-3, with D unresolved. Germline loops: CDR1 KGHSH, CDR2 LQKENI. CDR3 size: 15 residues. The V end lost 3 bases, the J end lost 3 bases, and 12 bases lay between the germline ends. CDR3: CASSPVGASGNTIYF. The CDR3 bases are TGTGCCAGCTCACCCGTGGGCGCGAGTGGAAACACCATATATTTT.

The chain joins TRBV28 to TRBJ1-2; D is unresolved. In germline, CDR1 is MDHEN, CDR2 SYDVKM. CDR3 size: 11 residues. V was shortened by 10 bases and J by 6 bases, with 12 bases between the two germline ends. The CDR3 sequence is CATQVLDGYTF. DNA for the CDR3: TGTGCCACCCAGGTTTTGGATGGCTACACCTTC.